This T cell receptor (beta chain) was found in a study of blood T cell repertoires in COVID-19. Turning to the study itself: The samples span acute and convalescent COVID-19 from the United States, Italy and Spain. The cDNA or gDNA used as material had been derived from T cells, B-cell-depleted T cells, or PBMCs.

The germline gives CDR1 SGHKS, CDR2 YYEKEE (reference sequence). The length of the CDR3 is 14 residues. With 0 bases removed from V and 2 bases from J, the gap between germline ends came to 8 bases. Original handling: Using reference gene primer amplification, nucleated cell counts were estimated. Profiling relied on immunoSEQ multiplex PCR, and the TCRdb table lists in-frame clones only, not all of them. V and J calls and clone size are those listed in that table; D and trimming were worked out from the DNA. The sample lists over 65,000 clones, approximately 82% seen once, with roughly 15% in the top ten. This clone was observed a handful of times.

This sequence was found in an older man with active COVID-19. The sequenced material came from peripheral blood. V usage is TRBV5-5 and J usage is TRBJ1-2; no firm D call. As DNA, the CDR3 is TGTGCCAGCAGCTTGGGGCGGAACAACTATGGCTACACCTTC. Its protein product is CASSLGRNNYGYTF.